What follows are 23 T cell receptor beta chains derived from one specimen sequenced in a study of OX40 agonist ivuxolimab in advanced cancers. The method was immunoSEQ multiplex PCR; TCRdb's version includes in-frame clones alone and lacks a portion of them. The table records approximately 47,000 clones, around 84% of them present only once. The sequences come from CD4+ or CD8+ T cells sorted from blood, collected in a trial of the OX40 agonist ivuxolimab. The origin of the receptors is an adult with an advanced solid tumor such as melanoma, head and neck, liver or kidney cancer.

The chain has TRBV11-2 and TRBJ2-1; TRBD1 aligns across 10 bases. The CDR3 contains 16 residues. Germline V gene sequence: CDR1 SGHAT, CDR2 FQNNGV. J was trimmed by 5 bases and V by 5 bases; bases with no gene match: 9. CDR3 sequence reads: CASSQPGQGLDNEQFF. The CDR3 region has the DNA TGTGCCAGCAGCCAACCGGGACAGGGGTTAGACAATGAGCAGTTCTTC.

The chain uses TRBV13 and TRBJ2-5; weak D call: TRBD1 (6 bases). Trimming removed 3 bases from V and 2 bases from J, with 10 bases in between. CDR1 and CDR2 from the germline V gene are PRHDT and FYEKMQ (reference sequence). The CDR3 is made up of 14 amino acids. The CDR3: CASSFDRRQETQYF. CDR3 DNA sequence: TGTGCCAGCAGCTTTGACAGGCGTCAAGAGACCCAGTACTTC. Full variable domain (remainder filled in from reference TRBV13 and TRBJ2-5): AAGVIQSPRHLIKEKRETATLKCYPIPRHDTVYWYQQGPGQDPQFLISFYEKMQSDKGSIPDRFSAQQFSDYHSELNMSSLELGDSALYFCASSFDRRQETQYFGPGTRLLVL.

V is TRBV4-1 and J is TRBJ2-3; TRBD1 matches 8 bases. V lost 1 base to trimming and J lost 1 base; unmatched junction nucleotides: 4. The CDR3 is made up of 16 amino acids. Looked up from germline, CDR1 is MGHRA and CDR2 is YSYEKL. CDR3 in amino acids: CASSQGQGYRTDTQYF. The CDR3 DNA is TGCGCCAGCAGCCAAGGACAGGGGTACCGCACAGATACGCAGTATTTT.

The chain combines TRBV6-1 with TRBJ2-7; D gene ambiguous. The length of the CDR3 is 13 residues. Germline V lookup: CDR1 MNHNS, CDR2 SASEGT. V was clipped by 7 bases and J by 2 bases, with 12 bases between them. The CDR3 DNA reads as TGTGCCAGCACCCCGGACGGAGCCTACGAGCAGTACTTC. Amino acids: CASTPDGAYEQYF.

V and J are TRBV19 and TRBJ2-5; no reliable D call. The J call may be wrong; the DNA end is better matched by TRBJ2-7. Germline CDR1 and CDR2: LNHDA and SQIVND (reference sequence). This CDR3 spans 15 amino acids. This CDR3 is CASSIDRAASYEQYF. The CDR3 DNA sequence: TGTGCCAGTAGTATAGATAGGGCCGCGTCCTACGAGCAGTACTTC.

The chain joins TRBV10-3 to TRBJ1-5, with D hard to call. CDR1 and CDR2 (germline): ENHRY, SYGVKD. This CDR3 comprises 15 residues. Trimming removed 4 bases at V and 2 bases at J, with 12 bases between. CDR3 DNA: TGTGCCATCAGTGGTTCGGGCTCGGGCAATCAGCCCCAGCATTTT. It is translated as CAISGSGSGNQPQHF.

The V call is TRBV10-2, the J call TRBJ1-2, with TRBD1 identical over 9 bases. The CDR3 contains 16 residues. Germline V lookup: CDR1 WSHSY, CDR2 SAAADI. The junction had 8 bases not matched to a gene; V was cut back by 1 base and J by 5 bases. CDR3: CASSELGQGIRYGYTF. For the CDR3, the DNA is TGCGCCAGCAGTGAGTTAGGACAGGGGATTCGGTATGGCTACACCTTC.

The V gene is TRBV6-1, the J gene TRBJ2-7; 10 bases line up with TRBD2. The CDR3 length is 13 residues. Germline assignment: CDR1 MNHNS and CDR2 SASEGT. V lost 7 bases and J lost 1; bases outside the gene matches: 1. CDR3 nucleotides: TGTGCCAGCACACTAGCGGGATCCTACGAGCAGTACTTC. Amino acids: CASTLAGSYEQYF.

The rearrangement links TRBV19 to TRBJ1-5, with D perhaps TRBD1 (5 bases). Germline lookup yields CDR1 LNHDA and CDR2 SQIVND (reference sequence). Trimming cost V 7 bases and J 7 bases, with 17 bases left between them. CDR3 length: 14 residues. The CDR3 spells CASNVEGFNQPQHF. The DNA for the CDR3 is TGTGCCAGTAATGTAGAGGGGTTCAACCAGCCCCAGCATTTT.

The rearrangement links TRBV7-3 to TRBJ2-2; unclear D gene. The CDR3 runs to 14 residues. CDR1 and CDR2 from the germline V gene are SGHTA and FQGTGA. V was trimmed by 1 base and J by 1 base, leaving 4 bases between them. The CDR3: CASSLMGNTGELFF. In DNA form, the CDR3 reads TGTGCCAGCAGCTTAATGGGGAACACCGGGGAGCTGTTTTTT. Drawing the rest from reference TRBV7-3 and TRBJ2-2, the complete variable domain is GAGVSQTPSNKVTEKGKYVELRCDPISGHTALYWYRQSLGQGPEFLIYFQGTGAADDSGLPNDRFFAVRPEGSVSTLKIQRTERGDSAVYLCASSLMGNTGELFFGEGSRLTVL.

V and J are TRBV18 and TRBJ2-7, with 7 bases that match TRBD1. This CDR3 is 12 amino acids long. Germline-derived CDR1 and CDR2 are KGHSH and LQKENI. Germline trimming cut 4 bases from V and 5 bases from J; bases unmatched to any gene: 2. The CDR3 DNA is TGTGCCAGCTCACTTACAGGGGACGAGCAGTACTTC. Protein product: CASSLTGDEQYF.

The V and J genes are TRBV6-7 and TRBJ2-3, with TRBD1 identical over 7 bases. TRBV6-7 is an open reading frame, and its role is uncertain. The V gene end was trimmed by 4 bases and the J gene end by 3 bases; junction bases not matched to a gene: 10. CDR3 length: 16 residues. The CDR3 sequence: CASSSSYRQGTDTQYF. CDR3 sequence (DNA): TGTGCCAGCAGTTCTTCCTACCGACAGGGTACAGATACGCAGTATTTT.

CDR3 bases: TGTGCCAGCTCACCACCGGGGGGATCTACCTACGAGCAGTACTTC. Translating gives CASSPPGGSTYEQYF. The rearrangement uses TRBV18 and TRBJ2-7, with a possible D match to TRBD2 (6 bases). This CDR3 has 15 amino acids. From germline, CDR1 is KGHSH and CDR2 LQKENI. V lost 0 bases and J 2 bases, leaving 11 bases between the germline ends.

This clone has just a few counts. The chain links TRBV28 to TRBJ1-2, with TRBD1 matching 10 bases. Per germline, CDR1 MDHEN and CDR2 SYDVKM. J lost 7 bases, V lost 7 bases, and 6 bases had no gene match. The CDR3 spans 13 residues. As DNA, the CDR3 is TGTGCCAGCACCGCCGGGACAGGGGCTGGCTACACCTTC. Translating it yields CASTAGTGAGYTF.

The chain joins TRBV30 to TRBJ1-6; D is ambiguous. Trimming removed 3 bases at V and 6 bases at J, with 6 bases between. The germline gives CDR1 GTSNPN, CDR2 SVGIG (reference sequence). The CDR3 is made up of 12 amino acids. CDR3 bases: TGTGCCTGGAGGGCCGGTAATTCACCCCTCCACTTT. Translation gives CAWRAGNSPLHF.

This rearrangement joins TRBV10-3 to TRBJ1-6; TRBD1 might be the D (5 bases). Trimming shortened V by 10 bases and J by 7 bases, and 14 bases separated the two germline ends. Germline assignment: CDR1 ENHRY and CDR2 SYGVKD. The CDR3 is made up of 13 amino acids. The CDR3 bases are TGTGCCACCCGCCAGGGAGTGAATTCACCCCTCCACTTT. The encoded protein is CATRQGVNSPLHF.

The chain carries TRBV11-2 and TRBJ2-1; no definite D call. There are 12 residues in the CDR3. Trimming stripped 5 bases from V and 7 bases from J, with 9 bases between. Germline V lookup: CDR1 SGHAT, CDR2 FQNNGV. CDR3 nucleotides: TGTGCCAGCAGCCCCTGGAGTAATGAGCAGTTCTTC. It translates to CASSPWSNEQFF.

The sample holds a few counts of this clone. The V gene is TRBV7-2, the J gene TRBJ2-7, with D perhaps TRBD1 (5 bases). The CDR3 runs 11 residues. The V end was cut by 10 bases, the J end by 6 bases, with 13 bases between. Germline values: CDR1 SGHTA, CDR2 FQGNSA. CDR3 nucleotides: TGTGCCACCGGCCTAGGGGTCGAGCAGTACTTC. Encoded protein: CATGLGVEQYF.

This chain's CDR3 is CASSFRVTGDNQPQHF. The CDR3 nucleotides read TGTGCCAGCAGCTTCCGGGTGACAGGGGACAATCAGCCCCAGCATTTT. V is TRBV7-2 and J is TRBJ1-5, with 8 bases matching TRBD1. The V segment lost 3 bases and the J segment 3 bases; nucleotides outside the gene matches: 7. Germline CDR1 SGHTA, CDR2 FQGNSA. This CDR3 has 16 amino acids.

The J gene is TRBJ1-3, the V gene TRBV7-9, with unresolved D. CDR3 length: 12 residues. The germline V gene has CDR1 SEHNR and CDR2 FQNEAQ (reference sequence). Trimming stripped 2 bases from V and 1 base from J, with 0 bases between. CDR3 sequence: CASSLSGNTIYF. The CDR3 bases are TGTGCCAGCAGCTTATCTGGAAACACCATATATTTT.

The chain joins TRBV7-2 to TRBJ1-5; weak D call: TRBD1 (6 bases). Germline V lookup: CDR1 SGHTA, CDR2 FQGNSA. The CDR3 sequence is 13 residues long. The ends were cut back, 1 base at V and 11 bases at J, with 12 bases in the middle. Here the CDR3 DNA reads TGTGCCAGCAGCTTAGACAGGGTAGAGTCCCAGCATTTT. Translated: CASSLDRVESQHF.

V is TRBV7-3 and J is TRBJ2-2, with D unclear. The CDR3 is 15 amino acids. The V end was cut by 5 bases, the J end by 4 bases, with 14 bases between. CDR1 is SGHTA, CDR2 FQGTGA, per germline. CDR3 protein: CASSPGSLSTGELFF. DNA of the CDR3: TGTGCCAGCAGCCCCGGGTCACTCAGCACCGGGGAGCTGTTTTTT.

CDR3 sequence (DNA): TGTGCCAGTAGTATAAGTCCGGACACTGAAGCTTTCTTT. This sequence encodes CASSISPDTEAFF. The chain uses TRBV19 and TRBJ1-1; D remains unclear. V lost 2 bases to trimming and J lost 3 bases, with 7 bases between them. The germline CDR1 and CDR2 sequences are LNHDA and SQIVND (reference sequence). The CDR3 covers 13 residues.